This entry features one TCR beta chain sequence. Its specificity is unknown. Measured with immunoSEQ multiplex PCR; TCRdb has only the in-frame clones, and not every one. The repertoire consists of 80,000 to 90,000 clones, with about 93% occurring once and the leading ten covering 5.2%. The CDR3 is 13 residues long. Germline V gene data show CDR1 as LGHDT and CDR2 as YNNKEL (reference sequence). Losses at the gene ends were 1 base for V and 7 bases for J; bases not matched to a gene: 4. The data derive from a study of T cell responses to AZD1222 COVID-19 vaccine. Study-level points and caveats: When two AZD1222 doses had been given, Spike-specific TCR breadth and depth rose. Possibly, clonal diversity was underestimated; donors were largely white British and included more females. At 160-218 and 743-854, vaccine-associated CD4 TCRs were dominant, and they spanned spike. In the spike-specific TCR repertoire, nearly half reportedly target unmutated variant regions.

The V and J genes are TRBV3-1 (or the pseudogene TRBV3-2) and TRBJ2-7; 7 nucleotides agree with TRBD2. The starting material was peripheral blood, obtained on day 0 of MenACWY control vaccination. The receptor was derived from an adult in good health. The CDR3 is CASSQVGTTEQYF. CDR3 nucleotides: TGTGCCAGCAGCCAAGTGGGGACTACTGAGCAGTACTTC.